The 16 T cell receptor beta chains in this list originate from one sample, sequenced in a study of cytomegalovirus exposure and HLA in healthy donors (dated by TCRdb to about 2017). To prepare the library, the immunoSEQ multiplex PCR assay was applied. For the multiplex PCR, a mixture combining 60 forward primers for TCR Vbeta segments and 13 reverse primers for TCR Jbeta segments was used. Here the immuneACCESS table is served through TCRdb, limited to in-frame sequences with V and J called. Missing clones are a known gap in these copies; in checked studies unresolved V genes cover under half, and the rest lacks a known reason. This sample's table lists about 160,000 clones. Of the sample, about 2.2% falls within the top ten clones. The sequenced sample was PBMCs. All receptors derive from a man between 25 and 39 years old in good health and CMV-seronegative.

CDR3 nucleotide sequence: TGTGCCAGCAGCCCCGGTTCCGGCGGAGCCAGGCAGTTCTTC. Protein product: CASSPGSGGARQFF. This chain uses TRBV7-9 with TRBJ2-1; D remains ambiguous. The V gene lost 5 bases and the J gene lost 12 bases, with 20 bases spanning the gap. This CDR3 has 14 residues. Germline values: CDR1 SEHNR, CDR2 FQNEAQ (reference sequence).

The chain carries TRBV6-6 and TRBJ1-5, with 8 bases matching TRBD1. Germline lookup yields CDR1 MNHNY and CDR2 SVGAGI (reference sequence). The junction had 3 bases not matched to a gene; V was cut back by 4 bases and J by 4 bases. The CDR3 has 14 amino acids. This CDR3 reads CASSSGQGNQPQHF. The DNA for the CDR3 is TGTGCCAGCAGTTCCGGACAGGGAAATCAGCCCCAGCATTTT.

The CDR3 DNA sequence: TGTGCCAGCACTAACCGACTAGCGGCCTACGAGCAGTACTTC. As protein: CASTNRLAAYEQYF. V is TRBV6-5 and J is TRBJ2-7, with 9 bases matching TRBD2. Trimming removed 7 bases from V and 2 bases from J; junction bases left unmatched: 6. Germline V gene sequence: CDR1 MNHEY, CDR2 SVGAGI. This CDR3 has 14 residues.

The rearrangement links TRBV30 to TRBJ1-2, with TRBD1 identical over 11 bases. The V segment lost 0 bases and the J segment 7 bases; nucleotides outside the gene matches: 13. This CDR3 is 17 amino acids long. The germline gives CDR1 GTSNPN, CDR2 SVGIG (reference sequence). CDR3 coding DNA: TGTGCCTGGAGTGTCCTCCCCTCTGGACAGGGGGCAAGTGGCTACACCTTC. The encoded protein is CAWSVLPSGQGASGYTF. The full variable domain, rest sourced from reference TRBV30 and TRBJ1-2, is SQTIHQWPATLVQPVGSPLSLECTVEGTSNPNLYWYRQAAGRGLQLLFYSVGIGQISSEVPQNLSASRPQDRQFILSSKKLLLSDSGFYLCAWSVLPSGQGASGYTFGSGTRLTVV.

The gene calls are TRBV6-5 and TRBJ1-1; the D gene is possibly TRBD1 (5 bases). The germline CDR1 and CDR2 sequences are MNHEY and SVGAGI. V lost 2 bases, J lost 10 bases, and 11 bases lay in between. There are 12 residues in the CDR3. The CDR3 region has the DNA TGTGCCAGCAGTTACGGGTCGCAGGGAGCTTTCTTT. Translating gives CASSYGSQGAFF.

The V gene is TRBV27, the J gene TRBJ2-1; 7 nucleotides agree with TRBD2. CDR3 length: 13 residues. Trimming took 6 bases from V and 14 from J; bases not matched to a gene: 13. The germline V gene encodes CDR1 MNHEY and CDR2 SMNVEV (reference sequence). As DNA, the CDR3 is TGTGCCAGCAGACTTAGCGGGCGTGGACGGGAGTTCTTC. This gives the protein CASRLSGRGREFF.

The rearrangement joins TRBV4-1 to TRBJ1-1; D ambiguous. V lost 0 bases and J 8 bases, leaving 16 bases between the germline ends. The V gene's germline CDR1 is MGHRA and CDR2 YSYEKL. The CDR3 runs 15 residues. CDR3 nucleotide sequence: TGCGCCAGCAGCCAAGATGAGGGAGACCCGAGGGAAGCTTTCTTT. Its protein product is CASSQDEGDPREAFF.

This rearrangement joins TRBV27 to TRBJ2-2, with D tentatively TRBD1 (6 bases). CDR3 size: 15 residues. Per the germline V gene, CDR1 is MNHEY and CDR2 is SMNVEV (reference sequence). Trimming removed 3 bases from V and 3 bases from J, with 11 bases in between. CDR3 protein: CASSFSQGYTGELFF. CDR3 coding DNA: TGTGCCAGCAGTTTCAGTCAGGGGTACACCGGGGAGCTGTTTTTT.

In DNA form, the CDR3 reads TGCAGCGTTAGTGCGGGAGTCGTCTACGAGCAGTACTTC. It yields the protein CSVSAGVVYEQYF. The chain combines TRBV29-1 with TRBJ2-7, with TRBD2 matching over 7 bases. This CDR3 contains 13 residues. Per the germline V gene, CDR1 is SQVTM and CDR2 is ANQGSEA. V shed 5 bases and J 3 bases; nucleotides not matched to a gene: 7.

This chain connects TRBV28 to TRBJ2-1; 9 bases fit TRBD1. The V gene end was trimmed by 6 bases and the J gene end by 4 bases; junction bases not matched to a gene: 7. Per germline, CDR1 MDHEN and CDR2 SYDVKM. The CDR3 runs to 15 residues. The CDR3 sequence: CASRQQGARYNEQFF. Here the CDR3 DNA reads TGTGCCAGCAGACAACAGGGGGCGAGGTACAATGAGCAGTTCTTC.

V and J are TRBV5-4 and TRBJ2-5; no clear D. The CDR3 has 15 residues. V dropped 2 bases and J dropped 0 bases, with 11 bases sitting between them. Germline CDR1 and CDR2: SGHNT and YYREEE (reference sequence). CDR3 in DNA: TGTGCCAGCAGCTTCATCTCGCGGAACCAAGAGACCCAGTACTTC. Protein sequence: CASSFISRNQETQYF.

The V call is TRBV6-5, the J call TRBJ2-5, with D unclear. CDR3 length equals 13 residues. Trimming stripped 5 bases from V and 1 base from J, with 8 bases between. The germline V gene has CDR1 MNHEY and CDR2 SVGAGI. As DNA, the CDR3 is TGTGCCAGCAGTCAAGACTCCCAAGAGACCCAGTACTTC. Translated, it gives CASSQDSQETQYF.

The chain links TRBV7-3 to TRBJ2-7; D not certain. Trimming took off 3 bases at V and 2 bases at J, with 8 bases between the two ends. This CDR3 has 13 amino acids. CDR1 is SGHTA, CDR2 FQGTGA, per germline. CDR3 region: CASSLEIAYEQYF. CDR3 nucleotide sequence: TGTGCCAGCAGCTTGGAGATAGCCTACGAGCAGTACTTC.

The gene calls are TRBV5-1 and TRBJ2-7, with 7 nucleotides matching TRBD1. V shed 3 bases and J 1 base; nucleotides not matched to a gene: 7. This CDR3 is built from 15 residues. Germline V gene data show CDR1 as SGHRS and CDR2 as YFSETQ. The DNA of the CDR3 is TGCGCCAGCAGCTCACCGGGACAGCCTTCCTACGAGCAGTACTTC. Encoded protein: CASSSPGQPSYEQYF.

The chain uses TRBV4-2 and TRBJ2-3; TRBD2 is a possible D gene (5 bases). This CDR3 is built from 15 residues. Germline CDR1 reads LGHNA; CDR2 reads YNFKEQ. V was clipped by 1 base and J by 1 base, with 9 bases between them. The CDR3 here is CASSQGSGGTDTQYF. In nucleotides, the CDR3 is TGTGCCAGCAGCCAAGGGTCCGGGGGCACAGATACGCAGTATTTT.

The V gene is TRBV5-1, the J gene TRBJ2-7; 11 nucleotides line up with TRBD2. The junction had 5 bases not matched to a gene; V was cut back by 2 bases and J by 4 bases. The germline V gene encodes CDR1 SGHRS and CDR2 YFSETQ. The CDR3 extends over 15 amino acids. In nucleotides, the CDR3 is TGCGCCAGCAGCTTACGGACTAGCGGGTCTTACGAGCAGTACTTC. Translated, it gives CASSLRTSGSYEQYF.